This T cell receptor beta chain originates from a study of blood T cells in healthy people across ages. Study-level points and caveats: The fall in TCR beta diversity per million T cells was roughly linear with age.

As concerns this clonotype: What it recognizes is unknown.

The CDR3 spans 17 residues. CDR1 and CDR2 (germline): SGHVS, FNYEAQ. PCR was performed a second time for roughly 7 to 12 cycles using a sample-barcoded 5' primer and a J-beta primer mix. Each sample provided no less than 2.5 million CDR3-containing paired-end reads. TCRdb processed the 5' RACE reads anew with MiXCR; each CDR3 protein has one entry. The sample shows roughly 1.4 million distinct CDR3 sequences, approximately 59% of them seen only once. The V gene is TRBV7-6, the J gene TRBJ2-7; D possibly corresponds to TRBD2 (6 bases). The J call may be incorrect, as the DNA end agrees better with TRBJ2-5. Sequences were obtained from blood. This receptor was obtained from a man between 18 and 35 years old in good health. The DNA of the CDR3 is TGTGCCAGCAGCTTAGTATTCGGCGGGGTACGGGGAGAGACCCAGTACTTC. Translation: CASSLVFGGVRGETQYF.